The rows below give T cell receptor beta chains drawn from one sample of a study of OX40 agonist ivuxolimab in advanced cancers. Only in-frame clones appear in the TCRdb table, and some are missing; sequencing was by immunoSEQ multiplex PCR. The table has about 80,000 clones, around 94% seen once. Sequenced material: CD4+ or CD8+ T cells sorted from blood, taken in a trial of the OX40 agonist ivuxolimab. These receptors were taken from an adult with an advanced solid tumor such as melanoma, head and neck, liver or kidney cancer. The CDR3 runs from the conserved cysteine through the conserved F or W. D genes are given only for firm matches. Rows may omit the clone size; those that give it use once, few, many or a size class.

TRBJ2-7,-,-,TRBV7-7,CASSVRNGYEQYF,TGTGCTAGCAGTGTCCGGAATGGCTACGAGCAGTACTTC
TRBJ2-5,-,-,TRBV5-1,CASSLQQQETQYF,TGCGCCAGCAGCTTGCAACAGCAAGAGACCCAGTACTTC
TRBJ1-4,-,-,TRBV6-5,CASSKVRGGHEKLFF,TGTGCCAGCAGTAAGGTTCGGGGCGGGCATGAAAAACTGTTTTTT
TRBJ1-5,-,-,TRBV28,CASSLYQPRGSNQPQHF,TGTGCCAGCAGTTTATACCAGCCCAGGGGAAGCAATCAGCCCCAGCATTTT
TRBJ2-5,-,TRBD1,TRBV2,CASSPGGGKTQYF,TGTGCCAGCAGTCCAGGGGGCGGGAAGACCCAGTACTTC
TRBJ2-7,-,TRBD1,TRBV7-9,CASKRGGTYEQYF,TGTGCCAGCAAGCGAGGGGGCACCTACGAGCAGTACTTC
TRBJ2-2,-,TRBD1,TRBV13,CASSRQGFKAGELFF,TGTGCCAGCAGCCGACAGGGGTTCAAAGCCGGGGAGCTGTTTTTT
TRBJ1-3,-,-,TRBV5-1,CASSFEGGWGNTIYF,TGCGCCAGCAGCTTCGAGGGAGGATGGGGAAACACCATATATTTT
TRBJ2-3,-,TRBD2,TRBV5-4,CASSLGIGRATDTQYF,TGTGCCAGCAGCTTGGGAATTGGGAGGGCCACAGATACGCAGTATTTT
TRBJ2-2,-,-,TRBV7-3,CASSHQTGLGTGELFF,TGTGCCAGCAGCCATCAGACAGGATTGGGCACCGGGGAGCTGTTTTTT
TRBJ1-3,-,-,TRBV6-5,CASRPVGAGNTIYF,TGTGCCAGCAGACCGGTGGGGGCTGGAAACACCATATATTTT
TRBJ1-5,few,-,TRBV6-5,CASSRTPGVQPQHF,TGTGCCAGCAGCCGTACACCGGGGGTACAGCCCCAGCATTTT
TRBJ2-2,-,-,TRBV5-4,CAVNSGGERNTGELFF,TGTGCCGTAAACTCCGGGGGTGAGAGAAACACCGGGGAGCTGTTTTTT
TRBJ2-3,-,-,TRBV11-3,CASGLGTDTQYF,TGTGCCAGCGGGTTGGGCACAGATACGCAGTATTTT
TRBJ2-1,-,TRBD1,TRBV5-1,CASGPGQGGNEQFF,TGCGCCAGCGGCCCGGGACAGGGGGGGAATGAGCAGTTCTTC
TRBJ1-2,-,TRBD1,TRBV10-3,CAISESQGAIGYTF,TGTGCCATCAGTGAGTCGCAGGGGGCGATTGGCTACACCTTC
TRBJ2-3,-,TRBD2,TRBV6-5,CASSYSGRGTDTQYF,TGTGCCAGCAGTTACAGCGGGAGAGGCACAGATACGCAGTATTTT
TRBJ1-5,-,-,TRBV7-2,CASSLGGVGQPQHF,TGTGCCAGCAGCTTAGGGGGAGTAGGGCAGCCCCAGCATTTT
TRBJ2-3,-,-,TRBV4-3,CASSQTMDTQYF,TGCGCCAGCAGCCAGACAATGGATACGCAGTATTTT
TRBJ2-1,-,-,TRBV7-9,CASSLVNEQFF,TGTGCCAGCAGCTTAGTCAATGAGCAGTTCTTC
TRBJ2-1,once,-,TRBV10-3,CAISESPGGALGGPYNEQFF,TGTGCCATCAGTGAGAGCCCCGGCGGAGCTCTGGGGGGACCTTACAATGAGCAGTTCTTC
TRBJ2-1,-,-,TRBV12-5,CASGSDHDNEQFF,TGTGCTAGTGGGAGTGACCACGACAATGAGCAGTTCTTC